This T cell receptor (beta chain) comes out of a study of blood T cell repertoires in COVID-19. Libraries were prepared by immunoSEQ multiplex PCR; TCRdb keeps only in-frame clonotypes and omits some of them. Of more than 200,000 clones listed, around 87% were seen once; the top ten hold 1.5% to 2%. Germline assignment: CDR1 MDHEN and CDR2 SYDVKM. Trimming cost V 10 bases and J 4 bases; bases outside gene matches: 2. The CDR3 length is 12 residues. The study counted Cohort 3 donors as recovered given two negative PCRs, clearance, or symptom resolution. The sample taken for sequencing was PBMCs or T cells enriched from blood (not recorded which). This clonotype was sampled from a woman aged 50 to 60 who had recovered from COVID-19. The J gene is TRBJ2-7, the V gene TRBV28; 12 nucleotides match TRBD2. This chain's CDR3 is CATGLAGYEQYF. As DNA, the CDR3 is TGTGCCACCGGACTAGCGGGGTACGAGCAGTACTTC.